Presented here are 23 T cell receptor beta chains from one specimen sequenced in a study of monozygotic twins with inflammatory bowel disease. From the 5' RACE reads, TCRdb lists one entry per CDR3 protein and no DNA. This sample's clone table lists around 40,000 distinct CDR3 sequences. Sample: blood. The receptors here all came from a human donor with ulcerative colitis or Crohn's disease, or a healthy co-twin of an affected twin (not recorded which).

The gene calls are TRBV20-1 and TRBJ2-7; TCRdb's assignment of TRBD1 cannot be checked, as there is no DNA. The CDR3 extends over 17 amino acids. Germline CDR1 DFQATT, CDR2 SNEGSKA (reference sequence). Here the CDR3 reads CSARDRQGLGARWEQYF.

CDR3 region: CAWSRDRFEELFF. V gene TRBV30 combines with J gene TRBJ1-4; the TRBD1 assignment by TCRdb is unverifiable without DNA. The CDR3 is made up of 13 amino acids. Germline V lookup: CDR1 GTSNPN, CDR2 SVGIG (reference sequence).

This chain connects TRBV5-1 to TRBJ2-1; TCRdb calls TRBD2, which cannot be checked without DNA. Germline V gene lookup returns CDR1 SGHRS and CDR2 YFSETQ. CDR3 length: 16 residues. CDR3 loop: CASSGTSGQLYNEQFF. Filled out from reference TRBV5-1 and TRBJ2-1, the complete variable domain reads KAGVTQTPRYLIKTRGQQVTLSCSPISGHRSVSWYQQTPGQGLQFLFEYFSETQRNKGNFPGRFSGRQFSNSRSEMNVSTLELGDSALYLCASSGTSGQLYNEQFFGPGTRLTVL.

The chain couples TRBV12-3 or TRBV12-4 to TRBJ1-4; TCRdb names TRBD1, which stays unverified in the absence of DNA. This CDR3 has 14 amino acids. The CDR3 spells CASSLEGVVEKLFF.

The chain recombines TRBV5-1 with TRBJ2-2; TCRdb calls TRBD1, which cannot be checked without DNA. Germline V gene sequence: CDR1 SGHRS, CDR2 YFSETQ. This CDR3 comprises 14 residues. The CDR3 protein is CASSFDSQTGELFF. The full variable domain, with the rest looked up from reference TRBV5-1 and TRBJ2-2, is KAGVTQTPRYLIKTRGQQVTLSCSPISGHRSVSWYQQTPGQGLQFLFEYFSETQRNKGNFPGRFSGRQFSNSRSEMNVSTLELGDSALYLCASSFDSQTGELFFGEGSRLTVL.

The genes are TRBV4-2 and TRBJ2-3; TCRdb gives TRBD2 as the D gene, but with no DNA this cannot be confirmed. The V gene's germline CDR1 is LGHNA and CDR2 YNFKEQ. The CDR3 length is 16 residues. This CDR3 reads CASSRGTSGSTDTQYF.

V and J are TRBV5-1 and TRBJ1-2; TCRdb's D gene call, TRBD1, goes unchecked for lack of DNA. Germline lookup yields CDR1 SGHRS and CDR2 YFSETQ. The CDR3 covers 14 residues. The CDR3 reads CASSLGSDMPGYTF. Full variable domain (remainder filled in from reference TRBV5-1 and TRBJ1-2): KAGVTQTPRYLIKTRGQQVTLSCSPISGHRSVSWYQQTPGQGLQFLFEYFSETQRNKGNFPGRFSGRQFSNSRSEMNVSTLELGDSALYLCASSLGSDMPGYTFGSGTRLTVV.

The chain combines TRBV5-1 with TRBJ1-1. Germline values: CDR1 SGHRS, CDR2 YFSETQ. The CDR3 is made up of 13 amino acids. CDR3 loop: CASSLGGNTEAFF.

V usage is TRBV7-8 and J usage is TRBJ1-1; TCRdb names TRBD1, which stays unverified in the absence of DNA. CDR3 size: 16 residues. Germline values: CDR1 SGHVS, CDR2 FQNEAQ. CDR3 in amino acids: CASSSTGAVMNTEAFF.

V gene TRBV30 combines with J gene TRBJ2-2. Germline V lookup: CDR1 GTSNPN, CDR2 SVGIG (reference sequence). There are 14 residues in the CDR3. The CDR3 loop is CAWTRLGLTGELFF.

The chain employs TRBV18 and TRBJ1-1; the D call of TRBD1 rests on TCRdb alone, since no DNA is present to check it. This CDR3 region has 16 residues. The germline gives CDR1 KGHSH, CDR2 LQKENI. CDR3 sequence: CASSPSKRGGNTEAFF.

The chain employs TRBV15 and TRBJ2-7; without DNA, the TCRdb call of TRBD1 cannot be checked. CDR1 is LNHNV, CDR2 YYDKDF, per germline (reference sequence). CDR3 length: 14 amino acids. The CDR3 sequence: CATSRAGGVYEQYF.

This chain joins TRBV15 and TRBJ2-3; TCRdb returns TRBD1, unconfirmable since there is no DNA. The length of the CDR3 is 13 residues. CDR1 LNHNV and CDR2 YYDKDF come from the germline V gene (reference sequence). The CDR3: CATSRDQGDTQYF.

CDR3 region: CASSFTGTGYNEQFF. The genes are TRBV7-9 and TRBJ2-1; there is no DNA to check the TCRdb D call of TRBD1. The CDR3 spans 15 residues. The germline gives CDR1 SEHNR, CDR2 FQNEAQ (reference sequence).

This chain links TRBV2 with TRBJ1-5; with no DNA, the TCRdb D assignment of TRBD1 cannot be verified. The CDR3 is 15 amino acids. From germline, CDR1 is SNHLY and CDR2 FYNNEI. This chain's CDR3 is CASSTIDRDNQPQHF.

The gene calls are TRBV4-1 and TRBJ2-7; the TCRdb D gene call, TRBD1, has no DNA to confirm it. From germline, CDR1 is MGHRA and CDR2 YSYEKL. This CDR3 comprises 15 residues. The CDR3: CASSQRDTLGYEQYF.

This clonotype is identified as medium-sized from frequency. V usage is TRBV20-1 and J usage is TRBJ2-7; the TCRdb D gene call, TRBD1, has no DNA to confirm it. The CDR3 covers 15 residues. The germline V gene has CDR1 DFQATT and CDR2 SNEGSKA (reference sequence). This CDR3 is CSAPSLRGLPYEQYF.

V and J are TRBV19 and TRBJ2-6; TCRdb gives TRBD1 as the D gene, but with no DNA this cannot be confirmed. The CDR3 covers 16 residues. Germline CDR1 is LNHDA and CDR2 is SQIVND (reference sequence). CDR3 loop: CASKGDRAPGANVLTF.

The V call is TRBV18, the J call TRBJ1-2; without DNA, the TCRdb call of TRBD1 cannot be checked. CDR3 length: 15 amino acids. Germline CDR1 is KGHSH and CDR2 is LQKENI. The CDR3 sequence: CASSPATDPYYGYTF.

The chain recombines TRBV20-1 with TRBJ1-3; TCRdb proposes TRBD1, but this gene call is untestable without DNA. Germline V lookup: CDR1 DFQATT, CDR2 SNEGSKA (reference sequence). This CDR3 spans 15 amino acids. CDR3 in amino acids: CSARNQGSAGNTIYF.

This rearrangement joins TRBV5-6 to TRBJ2-5; there is no DNA to check the TCRdb D call of TRBD2. The CDR3 contains 14 residues. CDR1 and CDR2 (germline): SGHDT, YYEEEE. The CDR3 loop is CASSLAAGRKTQYF.

This CDR3 is CSALGLAGHEQFF. This chain connects TRBV29-1 to TRBJ2-1; as DNA is missing, the TRBD2 call by TCRdb cannot be tested. From germline, CDR1 is SQVTM and CDR2 ANQGSEA. This CDR3 spans 13 amino acids.

The chain has TRBV19 and TRBJ2-1; there is no DNA to check the TCRdb D call of TRBD1. Per germline, CDR1 LNHDA and CDR2 SQIVND (reference sequence). The length of the CDR3 is 13 residues. The CDR3 spells CASSVRDLYEQFF.